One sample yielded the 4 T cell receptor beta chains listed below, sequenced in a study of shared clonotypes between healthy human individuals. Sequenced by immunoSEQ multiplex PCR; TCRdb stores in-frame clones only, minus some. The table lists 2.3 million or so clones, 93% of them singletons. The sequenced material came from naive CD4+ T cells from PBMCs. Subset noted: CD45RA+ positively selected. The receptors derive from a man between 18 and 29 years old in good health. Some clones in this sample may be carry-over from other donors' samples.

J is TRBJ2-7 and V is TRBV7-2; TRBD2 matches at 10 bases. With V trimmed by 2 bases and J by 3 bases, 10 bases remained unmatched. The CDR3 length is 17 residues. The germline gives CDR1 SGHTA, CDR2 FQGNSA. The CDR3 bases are TGTGCCAGCAGCTTAACCTACGCTAGCGGGAGTAGCTACGAGCAGTACTTC. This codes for CASSLTYASGSSYEQYF.

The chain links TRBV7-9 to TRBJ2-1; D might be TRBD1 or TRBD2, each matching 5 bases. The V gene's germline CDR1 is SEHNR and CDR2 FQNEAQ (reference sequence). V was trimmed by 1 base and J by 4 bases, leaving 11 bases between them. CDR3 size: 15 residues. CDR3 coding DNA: TGTGCCAGCAGCTTAGGGGGGTTCGAGTACAATGAGCAGTTCTTC. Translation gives CASSLGGFEYNEQFF.

DNA of the CDR3: TGTGCCACCAGCAGAGCAGACAGCAATGAGCAGTTCTTC. Its translation: CATSRADSNEQFF. The chain has TRBV15 and TRBJ2-1; tentatively, D is TRBD1 (5 bases). The V end was cut by 1 base, the J end by 6 bases, with 7 bases between. This CDR3 region has 13 residues. CDR1 and CDR2 from the germline V gene are LNHNV and YYDKDF (reference sequence).

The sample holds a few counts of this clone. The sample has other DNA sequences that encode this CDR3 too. CDR3 protein: CASSRGQGSYEQYF. Written as DNA, the CDR3 is TGTGCCAGTAGTAGAGGCCAGGGGTCCTACGAGCAGTACTTC. The rearrangement links TRBV19 to TRBJ2-7; maybe TRBD1 (6 bases). Germline V gene sequence: CDR1 LNHDA, CDR2 SQIVND (reference sequence). This CDR3 contains 14 residues. V was shortened by 4 bases and J by 1 base, with 11 bases between the two germline ends.